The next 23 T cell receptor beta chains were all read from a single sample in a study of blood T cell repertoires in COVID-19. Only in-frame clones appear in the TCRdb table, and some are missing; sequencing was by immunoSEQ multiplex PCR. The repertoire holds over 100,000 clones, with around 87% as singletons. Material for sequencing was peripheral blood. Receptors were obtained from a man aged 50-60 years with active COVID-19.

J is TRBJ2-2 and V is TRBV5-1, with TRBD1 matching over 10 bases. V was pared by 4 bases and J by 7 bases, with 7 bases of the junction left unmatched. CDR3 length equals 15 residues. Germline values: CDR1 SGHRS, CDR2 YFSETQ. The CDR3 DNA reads TGCGCCAGCAGCAAGACAGGGGGCGCGATCGGGGAGCTGTTTTTT. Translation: CASSKTGGAIGELFF.

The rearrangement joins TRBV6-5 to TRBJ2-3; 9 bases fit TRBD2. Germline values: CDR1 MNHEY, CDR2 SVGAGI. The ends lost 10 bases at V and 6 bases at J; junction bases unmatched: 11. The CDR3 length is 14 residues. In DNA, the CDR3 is TGTGCCAACTATAGCGGGGGCCTCGCGGATACGCAGTATTTT. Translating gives CANYSGGLADTQYF.

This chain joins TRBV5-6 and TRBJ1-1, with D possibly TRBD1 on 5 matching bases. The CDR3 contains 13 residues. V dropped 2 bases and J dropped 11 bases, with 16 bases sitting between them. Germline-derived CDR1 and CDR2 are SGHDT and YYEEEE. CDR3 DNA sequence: TGTGCCAGCAGCTTCGGGGGGAGGCCGGAGGCTTTCTTT. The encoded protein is CASSFGGRPEAFF. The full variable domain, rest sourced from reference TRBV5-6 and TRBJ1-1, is DAGVTQSPTHLIKTRGQQVTLRCSPKSGHDTVSWYQQALGQGPQFIFQYYEEEERQRGNFPDRFSGHQFPNYSSELNVNALLLGDSALYLCASSFGGRPEAFFGQGTRLTVV.

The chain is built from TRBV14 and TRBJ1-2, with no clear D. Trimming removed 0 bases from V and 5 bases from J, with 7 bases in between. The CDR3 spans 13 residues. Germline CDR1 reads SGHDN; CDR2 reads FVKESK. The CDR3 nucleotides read TGTGCCAGCAGCCAAGAGGCTTCGTATGGCTACACCTTC. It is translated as CASSQEASYGYTF.

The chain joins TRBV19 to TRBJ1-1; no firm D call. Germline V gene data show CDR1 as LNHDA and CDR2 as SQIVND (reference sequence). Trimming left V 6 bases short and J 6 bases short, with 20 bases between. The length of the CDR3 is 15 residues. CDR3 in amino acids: CASRWANGGRAEAFF. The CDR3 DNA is TGTGCCAGTAGATGGGCCAATGGAGGACGCGCTGAAGCTTTCTTT.

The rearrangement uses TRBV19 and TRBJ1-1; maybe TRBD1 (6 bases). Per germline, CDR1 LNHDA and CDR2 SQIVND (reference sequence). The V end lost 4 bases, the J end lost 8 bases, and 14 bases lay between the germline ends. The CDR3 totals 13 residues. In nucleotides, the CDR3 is TGTGCCAGTAGTAAAATGACAGGAGCCGAAGCTTTCTTT. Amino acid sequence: CASSKMTGAEAFF. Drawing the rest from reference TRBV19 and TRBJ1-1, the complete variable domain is DGGITQSPKYLFRKEGQNVTLSCEQNLNHDAMYWYRQDPGQGLRLIYYSQIVNDFQKGDIAEGYSVSREKKESFPLTVTSAQKNPTAFYLCASSKMTGAEAFFGQGTRLTVV.

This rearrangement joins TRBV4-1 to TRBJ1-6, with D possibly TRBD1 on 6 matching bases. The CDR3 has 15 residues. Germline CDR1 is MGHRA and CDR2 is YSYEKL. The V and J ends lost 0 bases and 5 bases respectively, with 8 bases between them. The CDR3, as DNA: TGCGCCAGCAGCCAAGAGTCAGGGGATAATTCACCCCTCCACTTT. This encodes CASSQESGDNSPLHF.

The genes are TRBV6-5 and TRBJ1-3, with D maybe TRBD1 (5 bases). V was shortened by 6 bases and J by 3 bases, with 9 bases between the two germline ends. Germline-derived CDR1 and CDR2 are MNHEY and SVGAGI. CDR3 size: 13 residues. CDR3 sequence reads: CASRSGNGNTIYF. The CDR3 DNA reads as TGTGCCAGCAGGTCAGGGAATGGAAACACCATATATTTT.

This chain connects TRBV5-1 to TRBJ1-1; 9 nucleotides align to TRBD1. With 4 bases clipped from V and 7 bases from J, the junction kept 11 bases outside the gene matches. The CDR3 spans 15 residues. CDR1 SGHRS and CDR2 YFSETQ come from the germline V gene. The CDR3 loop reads CASSPPTGGLGEAFF. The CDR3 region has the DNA TGCGCCAGCAGCCCTCCAACAGGGGGCCTTGGTGAAGCTTTCTTT.

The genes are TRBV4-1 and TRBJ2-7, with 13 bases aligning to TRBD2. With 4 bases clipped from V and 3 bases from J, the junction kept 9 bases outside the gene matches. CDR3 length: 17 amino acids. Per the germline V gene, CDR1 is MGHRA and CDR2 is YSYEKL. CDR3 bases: TGCGCCAGCAGCCGAGGACTAGCGGGGGCCTTTTACTACGAGCAGTACTTC. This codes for CASSRGLAGAFYYEQYF.

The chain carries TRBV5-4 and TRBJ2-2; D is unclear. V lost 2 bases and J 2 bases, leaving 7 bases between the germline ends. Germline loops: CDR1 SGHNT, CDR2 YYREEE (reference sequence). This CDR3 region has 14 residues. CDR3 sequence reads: CASSLGGNTGELFF. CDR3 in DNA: TGTGCCAGCAGCTTAGGCGGAAACACCGGGGAGCTGTTTTTT.

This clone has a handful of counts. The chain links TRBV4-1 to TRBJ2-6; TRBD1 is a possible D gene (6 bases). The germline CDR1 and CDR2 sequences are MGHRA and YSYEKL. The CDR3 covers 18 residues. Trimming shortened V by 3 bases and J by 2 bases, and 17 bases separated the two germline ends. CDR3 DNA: TGCGCCAGCAGCCATGGGGTTTTCACAGGGCCTGGGGCCAACGTCCTGACTTTC. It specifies CASSHGVFTGPGANVLTF.

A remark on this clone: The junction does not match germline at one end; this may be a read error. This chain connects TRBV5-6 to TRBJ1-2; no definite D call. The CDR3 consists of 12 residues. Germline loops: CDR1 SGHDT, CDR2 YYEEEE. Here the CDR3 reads CASSSNAAQLHF. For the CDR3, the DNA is TGTGCCAGCAGCTCTAACGCAGCGCAGCTCCACTTC.

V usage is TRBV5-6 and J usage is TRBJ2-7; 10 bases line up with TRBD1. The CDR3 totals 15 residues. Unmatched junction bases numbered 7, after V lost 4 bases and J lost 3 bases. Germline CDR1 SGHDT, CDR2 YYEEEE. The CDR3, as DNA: TGTGCCAGCAGCCAAGTGACAGGGGGCGACTACGAGCAGTACTTC. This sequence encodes CASSQVTGGDYEQYF.

CDR3 DNA sequence: TGTGCCAGTAGTAACCCGGCTGGCAGGGTAACCAACGTCCTGACTTTC. Its translation is CASSNPAGRVTNVLTF. The chain is built from TRBV5-6 and TRBJ2-6, with TRBD1 as a possible D gene (5 bases). V was clipped by 8 bases and J by 8 bases, with 23 bases between them. The CDR3 loop spans 16 amino acids. CDR1 and CDR2 from the germline V gene are SGHDT and YYEEEE.

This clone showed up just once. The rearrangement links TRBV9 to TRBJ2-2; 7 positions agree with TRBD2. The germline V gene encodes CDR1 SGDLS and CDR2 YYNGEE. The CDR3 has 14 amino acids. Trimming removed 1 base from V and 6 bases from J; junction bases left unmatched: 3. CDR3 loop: CASSVFRGAGELFF. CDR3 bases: TGTGCCAGCAGCGTATTCCGGGGGGCCGGGGAGCTGTTTTTT.

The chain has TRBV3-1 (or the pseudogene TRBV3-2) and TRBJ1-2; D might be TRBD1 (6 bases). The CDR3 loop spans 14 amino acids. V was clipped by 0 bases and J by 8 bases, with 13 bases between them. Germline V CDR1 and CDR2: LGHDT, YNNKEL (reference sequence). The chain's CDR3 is CASSQDLTGMGYTF. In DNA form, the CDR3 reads TGTGCCAGCAGCCAAGATTTAACAGGGATGGGCTACACCTTC.

The CDR3 loop is CASSSTLQGDGYTF. The CDR3 DNA reads as TGTGCCAGCAGTAGCACATTACAGGGGGATGGCTACACCTTC. This chain joins TRBV6-5 and TRBJ1-2, with 8 bases fitting TRBD1. V lost 5 bases and J lost 6; bases outside the gene matches: 8. Germline V gives CDR1 MNHEY, CDR2 SVGAGI. The CDR3 has 14 residues.

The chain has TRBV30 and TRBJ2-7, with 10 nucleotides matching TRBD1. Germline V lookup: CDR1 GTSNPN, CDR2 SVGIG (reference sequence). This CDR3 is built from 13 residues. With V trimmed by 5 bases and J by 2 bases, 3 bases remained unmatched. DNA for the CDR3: TGTGCCTGGGACAGGGGGCCACCCTACGAGCAGTACTTC. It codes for CAWDRGPPYEQYF.

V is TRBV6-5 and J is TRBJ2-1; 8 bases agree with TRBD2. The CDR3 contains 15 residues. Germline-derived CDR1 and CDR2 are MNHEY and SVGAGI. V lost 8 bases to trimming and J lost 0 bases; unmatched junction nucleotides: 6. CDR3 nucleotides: TGTGCCAGCCGGGGCGGGGGGTTCTCCTACAATGAGCAGTTCTTC. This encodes CASRGGGFSYNEQFF.

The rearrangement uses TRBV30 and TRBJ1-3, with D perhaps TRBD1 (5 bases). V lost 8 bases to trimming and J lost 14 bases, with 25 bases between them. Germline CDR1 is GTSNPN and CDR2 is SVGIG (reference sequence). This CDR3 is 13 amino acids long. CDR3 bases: TGTGCCGTGTTCTCCAGGGTCTCAAGTTTGGTATATTTT. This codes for CAVFSRVSSLVYF.

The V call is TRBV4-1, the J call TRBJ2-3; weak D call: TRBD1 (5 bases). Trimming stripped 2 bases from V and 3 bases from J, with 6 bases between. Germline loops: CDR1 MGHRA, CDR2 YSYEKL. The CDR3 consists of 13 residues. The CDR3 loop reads CASSQRTTDTQYF. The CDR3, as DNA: TGCGCCAGCAGCCAACGGACAACAGATACGCAGTATTTT.

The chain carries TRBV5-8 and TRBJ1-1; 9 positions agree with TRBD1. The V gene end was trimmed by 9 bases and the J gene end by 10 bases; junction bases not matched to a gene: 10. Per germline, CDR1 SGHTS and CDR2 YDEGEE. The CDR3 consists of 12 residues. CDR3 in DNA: TGTGCCACCGACCCGGGACAGGGAGGAGCTTTCTTT. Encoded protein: CATDPGQGGAFF. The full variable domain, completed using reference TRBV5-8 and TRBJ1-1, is EAGVTQSPTHLIKTRGQQATLRCSPISGHTSVYWYQQALGLGLQFLLWYDEGEERNRGNFPPRFSGRQFPNYSSELNVNALELEDSALYLCATDPGQGGAFFGQGTRLTVV.